Sequencing of this T cell receptor beta chain was carried out in a study of T cells in Graves' hyperthyroidism and ophthalmopathy (dated by TCRdb to about 2019). Study-wide context: TCR V-J signatures able to tell the groups apart were searched for in a discovery cohort of 90 to 100 patients, of whom under 45 had Graves' ophthalmopathy and 57 had stable Graves' hyperthyroidism. After blood sampling, hyperthyroidism patients were treated with methimazole at a starting dose of 30 mg daily, and ophthalmopathy patients were treated with high-dose intravenous methylprednisolone. According to the paper, TCR Vbeta CDR3 sequencing was carried out on some 130 peripheral blood samples, which came from fewer than 50 ophthalmopathy, under 85 hyperthyroidism and about 17 progressor patients. Thyroid tissue and blood T-cell repertoires from six or seven Graves' hyperthyroidism patients were also compared in the study. The 75 to 100 discovery patients were randomly split 7:3 into training and test sets. Prospective prediction of ophthalmopathy was tested in an independent validation cohort consisting of 18 hyperthyroidism patients and some 17 patients who later progressed to ophthalmopathy.

General study outcomes and caveats: A 13 V-J signature model separated ophthalmopathy from stable hyperthyroidism, with roughly 88% sensitivity and 81.08% specificity in cross-validation and 80%/75% in testing. During validation, the model predicted progression to ophthalmopathy a median of about 6.3 months ahead of onset, with approximately 71% sensitivity and 72% to 80% specificity. Blood samples also contained most of the expanded thyroid clonotypes (frequency above 0.001), which suggests that blood repertoires may reflect thyroid immune responses. No statistical method was used to fix the sample size in advance, and group allocation was not hidden from the investigators.

Patients with uncontrolled infections, other autoimmune diseases, pregnancy or lactation were excluded. Diagnoses were established on the basis of clinical symptoms, serum thyroxine and TRAb, thyroid ultrasound, and orbital computed tomography. Total RNA was extracted with Trizol reagent, and quality was checked on an Agilent 2100 Bioanalyzer. In the case of this clonotype: Its antigen specificity is not known. No quality values exist for individual bases; no much larger clone is one base distant.

TCR beta CDR3 regions were amplified from RNA transcripts. For the first round of RT-PCR on the TCR CDR3, the HTBI primer set was used together with the Qiagen OneStep RT-PCR kit. Libraries were constructed in a second round of multiplex PCR, after which size selection and purification were carried out. Paired-end sequencing of the libraries was performed with 100 bp reads on an Illumina HiSeq2000. The authors processed their data as follows. SOAPnuke was used to process the raw data, removing reads that contained adapters or uncalled bases, had a mean Phred below 15, or lacked an exact match to the constant primer or identifier. COPE v1.2.5 was used to merge high-quality paired reads, and clonotypes were defined as unique nucleotide sequences. MiTCR v1.1 was used to align clonotypes to the IMGT TRBV, TRBD and TRBJ reference segments. The analysis included only V-J combinations with a frequency above 0.0001, which together covered roughly 99% of the repertoires. The TCS score was defined as the ratio of F50 (clonal expansion) to E x V (chaos), calculated using BLOSUM62-based TCRdist between CDR3 peptides within each V-J. Welch's t-statistics and random forest reduced around 550 V-J features to 10 to 15, which were used in a naive Bayes classifier (R e1071). The similarity between thyroid and blood repertoires was quantified using the Morisita-Horn index. In-frame beta chains were kept once TCRdb had trimmed the public reads at Q25 with fastp and called clones with MiXCR. Here each entry gathers all rows of one CDR3 protein and keeps the most common genes and DNA. These V and J calls originate from TCRdb's pipeline instead of the authors' own analysis. The sample has 480,000 or so distinct CDR3 sequences on record, over 35% of them singletons. The ten most abundant clones make up about 43% of the sample.

The CDR3 goes from the cysteine to the phenylalanine over 14 residues. Solely the CDR3 DNA is kept, with 42 bases framed from the first base. V is cut back by 7 bases and J by 5 bases, with 7 bases in the junction unmatched. Taken from the germline V gene, the CDR1 and CDR2 loops are MGHDK and SYGVNS. The sequence came from an adult woman with Graves' disease, either hyperthyroidism or ophthalmopathy (not recorded which). The chain is encoded by TRBV25-1 joined to TRBJ2-5, with TRBD2 matching 10 junction bases. Sequencing was performed on peripheral blood or thyroid tissue (not recorded which). CDR3 protein: CASTDPSGGETQYF. The base sequence is TGTGCCAGCACCGATCCTAGCGGGGGTGAGACCCAGTACTTC. Outside the CDR3, residues come from the reference TRBV25-1 and TRBJ2-5 proteins, so the full variable domain is: EADIYQTPRYLVIGTGKKITLECSQTMGHDKMYWYQQDPGMELHLIHYSYGVNSTEKGDLSSESTVSRIRTEHFPLTLESARPSHTSQYLCASTDPSGGETQYFGPGTRLLVL.